This T cell receptor (beta chain) was profiled in a study of T cells in Graves' hyperthyroidism and ophthalmopathy. On this clonotype itself: Its specificity is unknown.

Findings and limits, study-wide: The blood repertoire included most of the expanded thyroid clonotypes above 0.001.

Those with hyperthyroidism were 18 to 65 years old, newly diagnosed, and ill for under 2 months. The investigators amplified TCR beta CDR3 regions from RNA transcripts. A first-round RT-PCR of the TCR CDR3 used the HTBI primer set. TCRdb re-called the multiplex PCR reads with MiXCR, one entry per CDR3 protein. The sample has a few hundred thousand distinct CDR3 sequences; roughly 15% are singletons. CDR1 and CDR2 (germline): KGHSH, LQKENI. This CDR3 is built from 15 residues. V dropped 6 bases and J dropped 6 bases, with 15 bases sitting between them. V gene TRBV18 combines with J gene TRBJ1-6, with D perhaps TRBD1 (5 bases). This clonotype originated in a woman aged 18-35 years with Graves' hyperthyroidism. Sequenced material: blood. CDR3 sequence reads: CASSPLQAPNSPLHF. The CDR3 region has the DNA TGTGCCAGCTCGCCGCTACAGGCTCCTAATTCACCCCTCCACTTT.